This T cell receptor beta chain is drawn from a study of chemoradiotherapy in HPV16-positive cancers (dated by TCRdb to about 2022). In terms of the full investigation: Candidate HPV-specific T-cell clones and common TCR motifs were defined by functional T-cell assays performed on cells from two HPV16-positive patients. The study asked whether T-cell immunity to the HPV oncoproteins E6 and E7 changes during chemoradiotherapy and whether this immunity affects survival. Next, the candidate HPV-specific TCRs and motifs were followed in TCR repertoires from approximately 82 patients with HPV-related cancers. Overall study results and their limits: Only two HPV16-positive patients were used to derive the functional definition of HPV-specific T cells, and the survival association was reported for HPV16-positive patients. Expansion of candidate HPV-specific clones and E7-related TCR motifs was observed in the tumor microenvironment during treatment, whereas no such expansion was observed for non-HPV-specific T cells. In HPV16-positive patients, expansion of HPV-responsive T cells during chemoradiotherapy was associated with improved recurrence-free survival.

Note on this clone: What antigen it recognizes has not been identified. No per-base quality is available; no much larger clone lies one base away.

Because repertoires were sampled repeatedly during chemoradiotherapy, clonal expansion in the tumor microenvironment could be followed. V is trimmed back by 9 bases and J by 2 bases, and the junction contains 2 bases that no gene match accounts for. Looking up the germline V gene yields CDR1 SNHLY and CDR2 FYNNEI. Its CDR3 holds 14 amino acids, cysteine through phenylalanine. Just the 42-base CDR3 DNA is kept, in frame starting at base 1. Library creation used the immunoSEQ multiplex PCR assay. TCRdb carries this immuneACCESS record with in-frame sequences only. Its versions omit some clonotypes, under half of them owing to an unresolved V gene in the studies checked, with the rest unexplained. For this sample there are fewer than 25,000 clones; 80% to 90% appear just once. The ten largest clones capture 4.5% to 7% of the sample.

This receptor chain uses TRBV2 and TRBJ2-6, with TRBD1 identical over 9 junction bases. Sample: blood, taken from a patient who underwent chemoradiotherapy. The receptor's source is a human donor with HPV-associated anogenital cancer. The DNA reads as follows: TGTGCCAGGGACAGGGGAGCTGGGGCCAACGTCCTGACTTTC. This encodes CARDRGAGANVLTF. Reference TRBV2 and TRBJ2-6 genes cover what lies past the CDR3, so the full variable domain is EPEVTQTPSHQVTQMGQEVILRCVPISNHLYFYWYRQILGQKVEFLVSFYNNEISEKSEIFDDQFSVERPDGSNFTLKIRSTKLEDSAMYFCARDRGAGANVLTFGAGSRLTVL.